Detailed here is one T cell receptor (beta chain). The Seattle site enrolled patients during active infection and followed them longitudinally. These data are taken from a study of blood T cell repertoires in COVID-19. Study as a whole: PBMCs, B-cell-depleted T cells, or T cells provided the cDNA or gDNA that made up the material.

Trimming cost V 4 bases and J 1 base; bases outside gene matches: 8. The CDR3 loop spans 15 amino acids. Germline lookup yields CDR1 SGHTS and CDR2 YDEGEE. Original processing methods: By means of reference gene primer amplification, nucleated cell counts were estimated. Clones were read by immunoSEQ multiplex PCR, and TCRdb kept only the in-frame ones, dropping some. V, J and clone size were drawn from that table, and D and trimming were deduced from the DNA. The sample holds roughly 480,000 clones; about 91% are singletons and the top ten take 0.9%. The rearrangement joins TRBV5-8 to TRBJ2-7; 7 nucleotides line up with TRBD1. The source is a man aged 18 to 29 with COVID-19, enrolled during active disease. The specimen was peripheral blood. CDR3 amino acids: CASSPPGQTSYEQYF. CDR3 DNA: TGTGCCAGCAGCCCCCCGGGACAGACTTCCTACGAGCAGTACTTC.